The T cell receptor beta chain described here comes from a study of T cell clonotyping in hematopoietic cell transplantation. Study-wide results and limits: Few recipient clonotypes overlapped donors; over 95% were de novo at given depth.

Using immunoSEQ multiplex PCR, the repertoire was profiled, and TCRdb retains in-frame clones only, with some absent. The sample shows roughly 11,000 clones, about 88% of them seen only once. Worth noting for this clone: Its antigen is unidentified.

CDR3 length equals 12 residues. V was shortened by 7 bases and J by 7 bases, with 13 bases between the two germline ends. CDR1 is PRHDT and CDR2 is FYEKMQ in the germline V gene (reference sequence). The gene calls are TRBV13 and TRBJ1-1, with no clear D. Here the sequenced sample was PBMCs, taken 100 days after allogeneic stem cell transplant. The sequence came from a female patient between 60 and 69 years old who had an allogeneic stem cell transplant from an unrelated donor, so the T cells may come from the graft donor. Some clones in this sample may be carry-over from other donors' samples. The CDR3 DNA follows: TGTGCCAGCACCATAGGGCGGTTTGAAGCTTTCTTT. Its translation is CASTIGRFEAFF. The full variable domain, with the rest looked up from reference TRBV13 and TRBJ1-1, is AAGVIQSPRHLIKEKRETATLKCYPIPRHDTVYWYQQGPGQDPQFLISFYEKMQSDKGSIPDRFSAQQFSDYHSELNMSSLELGDSALYFCASTIGRFEAFFGQGTRLTVV.